This TCR beta chain is from a study of neurological immune-mediated disorders. In this sample, this clonotype turned up many times. The cDNA was generated through 5'RACE incorporating 10-nucleotide random UMIs. TCRdb redid the calling of the 5' RACE reads with MiXCR, one entry per CDR3 protein. The data contain about 38,000 distinct CDR3 sequences, 6.5% to 7.5% of them singletons. Each sorted-subset library came from fewer than 1.3 million CD4+ or CD8+ T cells. The V end lost 4 bases, the J end lost 0 bases, and 12 bases lay between the germline ends. This CDR3 region has 16 residues. Looked up from germline, CDR1 is SGHVS and CDR2 is FNYEAQ.

The chain is built from TRBV7-6 and TRBJ2-2, with D uncertain. The material sequenced was CD4+ T cells from blood. The receptor was derived from a man between 45 and 60 years old in good health. The CDR3 DNA is TGTGCCAGCAGCTCACCGACTGCTGCGAACACCGGGGAGCTGTTTTTT. This translates into CASSSPTAANTGELFF.